The text below deals with one T cell receptor (beta chain). These data belong to a study of CD8 T cells in Susac syndrome. V was trimmed by 3 bases and J by 2 bases, leaving 8 bases between them. The CDR3 sequence is 13 residues long. Germline values: CDR1 MDHEN, CDR2 SYDVKM. Reverse transcription used roughly 0.5 to 1 ug RNA and random hexamers. MiXCR was run by TCRdb on the immunoSEQ multiplex PCR reads, yielding one entry per CDR3 protein. The table records about 290,000 distinct CDR3 sequences, 70% to 90% of them present only once. Sequencing was performed on CD8+ T cells from PBMCs. This TCR derives from a human donor with multiple sclerosis. J is TRBJ2-7 and V is TRBV28; the D is unclear. DNA for the CDR3: TGTGCCAGCAGTTTGCACCCAGCCTACGAGCAGTACTTC. It specifies CASSLHPAYEQYF.